The entry below describes one TCR beta chain. This entry belongs to a study of blood T cell repertoires in COVID-19. Across the study: PBMCs, B-cell-depleted T cells, or T cells provided the cDNA or gDNA that made up the material.

As handled by the study authors: Nucleated cell number was recorded as an estimate derived from reference gene primer amplification. TCRdb's copy holds only in-frame clones and misses some; the assay was immunoSEQ multiplex PCR. V and J calls and clone size follow that table, whereas D and trimming were derived from the DNA. The table includes 50,000 to 65,000 clones, 81% detected once. The CDR3 consists of 14 residues. J was trimmed by 6 bases and V by 5 bases; bases with no gene match: 9. Germline loops: CDR1 LNHDA, CDR2 SQIVND (reference sequence). Sequences were obtained from peripheral blood. The V call is TRBV19, the J call TRBJ2-7, with 8 bases aligning to TRBD1. The clonotype was recovered from an older woman with acute or convalescent COVID-19. For the CDR3, the DNA is TGTGCCAGTAGTCCCTACAGGGGGGATCGCGAGCAGTACTTC. Its translation is CASSPYRGDREQYF.